These 10 T cell receptor beta chains were all obtained from the same sample, sequenced in a study of blood T cell repertoires in COVID-19 (dated by TCRdb to 2020 to 2022). Library generation was performed with the immunoSEQ multiplex PCR assay. In TCRdb, the immuneACCESS table is reduced to in-frame sequences with V and J assigned. These tables do not hold every clone; where another copy was compared, an unresolved V gene accounts for under half, and the others remain unexplained. The sample table holds approximately 59,000 clones, of which roughly 81% were seen once. The top ten hold approximately 15% of the sample. The specimen sequenced was peripheral blood. These receptors originate from a man older than 75 with acute or convalescent COVID-19.

The gene calls are TRBV6-6 and TRBJ2-3; D gene ambiguous. V was shortened by 3 bases and J by 0 bases, with 10 bases between the two germline ends. The length of the CDR3 is 15 residues. The V gene's germline CDR1 is MNHNY and CDR2 SVGAGI (reference sequence). The CDR3 nucleotides read TGTGCCAGCAGTTATTATGGAGCTAGCACAGATACGCAGTATTTT. Its protein product is CASSYYGASTDTQYF.

The chain is built from TRBV2 and TRBJ1-3; 7 nucleotides line up with TRBD1. After removal of 6 bases from V and 1 base from J, the junction contained 9 bases not matched to a gene. Per the germline V gene, CDR1 is SNHLY and CDR2 is FYNNEI. This CDR3 comprises 16 residues. In DNA, the CDR3 is TGTGCCAGCAGCCGAGAGGGGGCGCCTTCTGGAAACACCATATATTTT. Protein sequence: CASSREGAPSGNTIYF.

The chain couples TRBV6-5 to TRBJ2-5, with 11 positions matching TRBD2. V dropped 8 bases and J dropped 3; count of bases not matched to a gene: 5. Germline loops: CDR1 MNHEY, CDR2 SVGAGI. The length of the CDR3 is 14 residues. CDR3 region: CASGMGLAEETQYF. The CDR3, as DNA: TGTGCCAGCGGGATGGGACTAGCGGAAGAGACCCAGTACTTC.

The chain joins TRBV18 to TRBJ2-7; D may be TRBD1 (6 bases). Germline assignment: CDR1 KGHSH and CDR2 LQKENI. The CDR3 spans 15 residues. V was clipped by 6 bases and J by 3 bases, with 18 bases between them. CDR3 loop: CASSWGGQSLYEQYF. DNA for the CDR3: TGTGCCAGCTCGTGGGGTGGACAGTCTCTCTACGAGCAGTACTTC.

This clone came up a few times. The genes are TRBV5-1 and TRBJ1-1; no clear D gene. V lost 1 base, J lost 5 bases, and 9 bases lay in between. The CDR3 runs 13 residues. The germline CDR1 and CDR2 sequences are SGHRS and YFSETQ. CDR3 in DNA: TGCGCCAGCAGCTTGCAGGCTGGGACTGAAGCTTTCTTT. Protein: CASSLQAGTEAFF.

The chain combines TRBV6-6 with TRBJ2-4; D is unresolved. V dropped 5 bases and J dropped 10 bases, with 9 bases sitting between them. Germline values: CDR1 MNHNY, CDR2 SVGAGI (reference sequence). The CDR3 spans 11 residues. The CDR3 protein is CASSTNRIQYF. In nucleotides, the CDR3 is TGTGCCAGCAGTACCAATCGGATTCAGTACTTC.

V is TRBV4-1 and J is TRBJ1-4; TRBD1 might be the D (6 bases). CDR3 size: 15 residues. Germline V gene sequence: CDR1 MGHRA, CDR2 YSYEKL. V lost 1 base and J 10 bases, leaving 16 bases between the germline ends. The CDR3 DNA reads TGCGCCAGCAGCCAAGGGGCCAGGGGACGGGGAAAACTGTTTTTT. Translation gives CASSQGARGRGKLFF.

DNA of the CDR3: TGTGCCAGCAGCTTAGCCTCAGGTCCCTATGGCTACACCTTC. Translated: CASSLASGPYGYTF. The chain has TRBV7-2 and TRBJ1-2, with D uncertain. The CDR3 is 14 amino acids. CDR1 and CDR2 from the germline V gene are SGHTA and FQGNSA. V lost 0 bases, J lost 4 bases, and 9 bases lay in between.

The rearrangement uses TRBV7-2 and TRBJ2-2; no definite D call. The germline CDR1 and CDR2 sequences are SGHTA and FQGNSA. V dropped 1 base and J dropped 4 bases, with 13 bases sitting between them. This CDR3 spans 16 amino acids. CDR3 in amino acids: CASSLVARVRTGELFF. The DNA for the CDR3 is TGTGCCAGCAGCTTAGTAGCCCGAGTCCGCACCGGGGAGCTGTTTTTT.

This clone was recorded once. The rearrangement uses TRBV3-1 (or the pseudogene TRBV3-2) and TRBJ1-3; 7 bases fit TRBD1. Germline V gene lookup returns CDR1 LGHDT and CDR2 YNNKEL (reference sequence). This CDR3 region has 14 residues. Trimming took 4 bases from V and 1 from J; bases not matched to a gene: 1. CDR3 amino acids: CASSLQGSGNTIYF. As DNA, the CDR3 is TGTGCCAGCAGCCTACAGGGGTCTGGAAACACCATATATTTT.